Given below is one TCR beta chain in context. The length of the CDR3 is 14 residues. The V end lost 5 bases, the J end lost 6 bases, and 16 bases lay between the germline ends. Per germline, CDR1 LGHNA and CDR2 YNFKEQ. This entry is derived from a study of memory CD8 T cells in hepatitis C reinfection. At the level of the study: Reinfection meant HCV RNA positivity after two negatives ≥60 days apart. Peak reinfection samples were taken 3 to 8 weeks after detection.

Time point defined: peak reinfection, 3 to 8 weeks after reinfection detection. No in vitro expansion preceded TCR sequencing of the sorted cells. The Montreal HEPCO cohort supplied donors who inject drugs. At all three reinfection time points, viable CD3+ CD8+ CD45RO- cells from a couple of donors served as controls. Some clones are missing from TCRdb's copy, which holds only in-frame ones; the method was immunoSEQ multiplex PCR. The repertoire holds over 35,000 clones, roughly 90% seen once, with around 1.2% in the top ten. The sequence came from a man younger than 30 with hepatitis C virus infection. This chain links TRBV4-2 with TRBJ1-1; no firm D call. Sample: naive CD8+ T cells sorted from blood. CDR3 sequence: CASSLSESWAEAFF. CDR3 in DNA: TGTGCCAGCAGCTTATCGGAGTCATGGGCTGAAGCTTTCTTT.